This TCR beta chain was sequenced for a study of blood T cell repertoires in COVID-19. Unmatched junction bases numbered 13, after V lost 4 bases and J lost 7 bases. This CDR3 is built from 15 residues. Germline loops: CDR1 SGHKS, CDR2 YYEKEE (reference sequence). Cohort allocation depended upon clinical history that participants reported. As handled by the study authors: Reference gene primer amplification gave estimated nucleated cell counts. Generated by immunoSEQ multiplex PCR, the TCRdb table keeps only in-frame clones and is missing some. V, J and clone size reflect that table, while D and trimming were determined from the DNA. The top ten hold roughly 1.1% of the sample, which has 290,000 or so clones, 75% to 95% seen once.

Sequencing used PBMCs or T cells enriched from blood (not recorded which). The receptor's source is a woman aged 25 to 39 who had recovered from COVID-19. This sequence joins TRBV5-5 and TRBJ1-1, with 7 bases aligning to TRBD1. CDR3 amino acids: CASSPHRGPTGEAFF. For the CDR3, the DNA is TGTGCCAGCAGCCCACATAGGGGGCCGACAGGTGAAGCTTTCTTT.